These 3 T cell receptor beta chains were sequenced from one sample in a study of cytomegalovirus exposure and HLA in healthy donors. The PCR made use of 60 Vbeta and 13 Jbeta primers. The assay was immunoSEQ multiplex PCR, and TCRdb's table has in-frame clones only and misses some. The sample carries about 130,000 clones, about 86% recorded once. Specimen: PBMCs. These TCRs come from a man younger than 35 in good health and CMV-seronegative.

This sequence joins TRBV15 and TRBJ1-2, with unresolved D. CDR3 length: 14 amino acids. The germline gives CDR1 LNHNV, CDR2 YYDKDF (reference sequence). V was pared by 0 bases and J by 6 bases, with 11 bases between. CDR3 loop: CATSRDFGVNGYTF. The CDR3 DNA reads TGTGCCACCAGCAGAGATTTCGGGGTGAATGGCTACACCTTC.

The CDR3 reads CASSPPGQEKRGYTF. CDR3 DNA sequence: TGTGCCAGCTCACCGCCGGGACAGGAAAAGAGAGGCTACACCTTC. The J gene is TRBJ1-2, the V gene TRBV18; 8 nucleotides agree with TRBD1. CDR3 size: 15 residues. CDR1 is KGHSH and CDR2 is LQKENI in the germline V gene. V was pared by 3 bases and J by 8 bases, with 11 bases of the junction left unmatched. Looking up the rest from reference TRBV18 and TRBJ1-2 gives the full variable domain: NAGVMQNPRHLVRRRGQEARLRCSPMKGHSHVYWYRQLPEEGLKFMVYLQKENIIDESGMPKERFSAEFPKEGPSILRIQQVVRGDSAAYFCASSPPGQEKRGYTFGSGTRLTVV.

The chain employs TRBV6-4 and TRBJ2-5; 9 nucleotides align to TRBD2. CDR3 length: 16 residues. Germline values: CDR1 MRHNA, CDR2 SNTAGT. Trimming took 4 bases from V and 1 from J; bases not matched to a gene: 7. In DNA, the CDR3 is TGTGCCAGCAGTGTCTCAGCAGCGGGGGGCCAAGAGACCCAGTACTTC. Protein sequence: CASSVSAAGGQETQYF.